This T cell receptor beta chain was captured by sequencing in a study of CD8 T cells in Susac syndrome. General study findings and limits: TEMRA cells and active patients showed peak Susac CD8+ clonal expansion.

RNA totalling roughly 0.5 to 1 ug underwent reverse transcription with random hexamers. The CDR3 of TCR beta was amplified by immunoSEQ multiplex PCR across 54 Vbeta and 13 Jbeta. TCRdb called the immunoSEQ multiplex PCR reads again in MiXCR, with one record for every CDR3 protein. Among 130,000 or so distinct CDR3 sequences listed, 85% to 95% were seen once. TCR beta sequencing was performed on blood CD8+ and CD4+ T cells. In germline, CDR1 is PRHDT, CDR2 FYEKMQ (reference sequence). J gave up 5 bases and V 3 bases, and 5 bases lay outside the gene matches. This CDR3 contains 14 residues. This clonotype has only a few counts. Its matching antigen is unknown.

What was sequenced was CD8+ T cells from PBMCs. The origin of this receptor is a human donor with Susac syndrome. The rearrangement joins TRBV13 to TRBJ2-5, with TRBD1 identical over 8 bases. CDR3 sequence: CASSLTGVEETQYF. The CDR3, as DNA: TGTGCCAGCAGCTTGACAGGGGTGGAGGAGACCCAGTACTTC.